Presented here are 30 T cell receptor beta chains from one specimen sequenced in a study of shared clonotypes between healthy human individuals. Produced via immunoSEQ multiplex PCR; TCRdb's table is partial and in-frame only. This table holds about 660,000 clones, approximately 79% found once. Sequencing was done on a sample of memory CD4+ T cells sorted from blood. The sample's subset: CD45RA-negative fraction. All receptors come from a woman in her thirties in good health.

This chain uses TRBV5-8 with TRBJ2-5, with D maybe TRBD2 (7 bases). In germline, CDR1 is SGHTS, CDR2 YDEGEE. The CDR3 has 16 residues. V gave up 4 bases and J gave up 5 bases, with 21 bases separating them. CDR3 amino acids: CASSRTGGASRETQYF. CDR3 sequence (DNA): TGTGCCAGCAGCCGCACGGGGGGCGCGAGTCGGGAGACCCAGTACTTC.

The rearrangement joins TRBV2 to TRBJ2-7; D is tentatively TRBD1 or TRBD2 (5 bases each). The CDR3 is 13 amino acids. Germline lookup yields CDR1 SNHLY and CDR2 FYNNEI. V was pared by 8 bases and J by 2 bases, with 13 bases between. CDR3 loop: CASAPGPTYEQYF. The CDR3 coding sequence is TGTGCCAGCGCTCCGGGACCTACCTACGAGCAGTACTTC.

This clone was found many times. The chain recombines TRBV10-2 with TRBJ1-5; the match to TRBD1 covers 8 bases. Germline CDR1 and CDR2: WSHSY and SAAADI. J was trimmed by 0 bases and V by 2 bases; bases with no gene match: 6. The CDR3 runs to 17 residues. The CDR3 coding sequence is TGCGCCAGCAGTGAGAGACAGGGGTACTTTAGCAATCAGCCCCAGCATTTT. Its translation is CASSERQGYFSNQPQHF.

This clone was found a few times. The CDR3 loop reads CASSPQLSGSGEQYF. The CDR3 nucleotides read TGTGCCAGCAGCCCCCAGCTCAGCGGGAGCGGAGAGCAGTACTTC. The chain is built from TRBV7-2 and TRBJ2-7; 8 nucleotides agree with TRBD2. Trimming at V came to 5 bases and at J to 7 bases, leaving 13 bases not matched to a gene. Germline V gives CDR1 SGHTA, CDR2 FQGNSA. There are 15 residues in the CDR3.

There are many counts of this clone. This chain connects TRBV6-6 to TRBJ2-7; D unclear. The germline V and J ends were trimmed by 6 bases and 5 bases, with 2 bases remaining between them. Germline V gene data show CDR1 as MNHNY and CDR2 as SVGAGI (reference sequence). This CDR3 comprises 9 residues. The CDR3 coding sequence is TGTGCCAGCAGAGACGAGCAGTACTTC. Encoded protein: CASRDEQYF.

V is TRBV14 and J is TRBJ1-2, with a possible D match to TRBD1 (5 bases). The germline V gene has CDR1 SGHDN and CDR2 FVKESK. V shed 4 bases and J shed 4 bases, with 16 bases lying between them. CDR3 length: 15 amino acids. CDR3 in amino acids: CASSPFTGGFYGYTF. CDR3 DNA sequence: TGTGCCAGCAGCCCTTTCACGGGGGGGTTCTATGGCTACACCTTC.

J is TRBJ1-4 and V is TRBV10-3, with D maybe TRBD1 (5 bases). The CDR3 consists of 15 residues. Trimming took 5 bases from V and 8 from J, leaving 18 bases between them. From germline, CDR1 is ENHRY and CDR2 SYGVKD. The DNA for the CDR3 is TGTGCCATCAGTCAACACCGGGACGGGGAGGAAAAACTGTTTTTT. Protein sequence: CAISQHRDGEEKLFF.

This chain's CDR3 is CASSGVGTDQPQHF. The CDR3 coding sequence is TGTGCCAGCAGTGGCGTAGGAACGGATCAGCCCCAGCATTTT. The chain is built from TRBV6-6 and TRBJ1-5, with unresolved D. CDR1 and CDR2 (germline): MNHNY, SVGAGI (reference sequence). V lost 5 bases to trimming and J lost 5 bases, with 13 bases between them. The CDR3 contains 14 residues.

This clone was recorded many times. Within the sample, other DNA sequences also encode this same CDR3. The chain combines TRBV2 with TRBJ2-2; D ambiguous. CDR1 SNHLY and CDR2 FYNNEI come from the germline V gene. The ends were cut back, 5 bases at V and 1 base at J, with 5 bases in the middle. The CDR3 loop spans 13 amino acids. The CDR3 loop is CASSQENTGELFF. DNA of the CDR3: TGTGCCAGCAGTCAAGAGAACACCGGGGAGCTGTTTTTT.

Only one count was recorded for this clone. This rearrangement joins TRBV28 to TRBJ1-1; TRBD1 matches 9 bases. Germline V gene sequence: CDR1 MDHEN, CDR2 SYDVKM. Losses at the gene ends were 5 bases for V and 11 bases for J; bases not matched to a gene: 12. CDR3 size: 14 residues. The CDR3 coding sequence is TGTGCCAGCAGTACAGGGGGCAGGAGTAATGGGGCTTTCTTT. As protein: CASSTGGRSNGAFF.

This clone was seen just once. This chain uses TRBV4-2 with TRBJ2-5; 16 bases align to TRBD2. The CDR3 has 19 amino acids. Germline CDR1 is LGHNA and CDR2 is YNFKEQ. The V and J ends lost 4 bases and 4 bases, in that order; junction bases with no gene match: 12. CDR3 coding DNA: TGTGCCAGCAGCCTAACCGGGACTAGCGGGAGGGCAGGAGGAGAGACCCAGTACTTC. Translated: CASSLTGTSGRAGGETQYF.

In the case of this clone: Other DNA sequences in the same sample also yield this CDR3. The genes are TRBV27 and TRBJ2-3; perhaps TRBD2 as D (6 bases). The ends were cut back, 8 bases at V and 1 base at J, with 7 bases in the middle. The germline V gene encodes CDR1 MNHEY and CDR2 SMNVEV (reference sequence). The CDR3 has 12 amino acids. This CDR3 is CASGRRTDTQYF. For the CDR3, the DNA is TGTGCCAGCGGGAGGCGCACAGATACGCAGTATTTT.

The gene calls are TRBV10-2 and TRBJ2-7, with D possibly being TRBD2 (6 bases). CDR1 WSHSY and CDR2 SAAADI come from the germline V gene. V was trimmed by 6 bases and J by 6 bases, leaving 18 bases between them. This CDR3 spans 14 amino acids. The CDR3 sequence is CASSEVLARGEQYF. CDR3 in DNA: TGCGCCAGCAGCGAGGTACTAGCTCGAGGCGAGCAGTACTTC.

CDR3 DNA sequence: TGTGCCAGCAGCGTAGCGGGGCAGGGGCGAGAGACCCAGTACTTC. Protein product: CASSVAGQGRETQYF. The rearrangement uses TRBV9 and TRBJ2-5, with D possibly TRBD1 on 6 matching bases. CDR1 SGDLS and CDR2 YYNGEE come from the germline V gene. The CDR3 has 15 amino acids. V dropped 0 bases and J dropped 4 bases, with 13 bases sitting between them.

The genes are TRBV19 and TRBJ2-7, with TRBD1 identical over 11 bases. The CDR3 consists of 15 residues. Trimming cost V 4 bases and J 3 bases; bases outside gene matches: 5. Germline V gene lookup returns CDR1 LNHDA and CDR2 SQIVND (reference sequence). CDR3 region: CASSTSGTGGYEQYF. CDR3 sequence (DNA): TGTGCCAGTAGTACCTCCGGGACAGGGGGCTACGAGCAGTACTTC. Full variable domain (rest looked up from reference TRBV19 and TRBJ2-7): DGGITQSPKYLFRKEGQNVTLSCEQNLNHDAMYWYRQDPGQGLRLIYYSQIVNDFQKGDIAEGYSVSREKKESFPLTVTSAQKNPTAFYLCASSTSGTGGYEQYFGPGTRLTVT.

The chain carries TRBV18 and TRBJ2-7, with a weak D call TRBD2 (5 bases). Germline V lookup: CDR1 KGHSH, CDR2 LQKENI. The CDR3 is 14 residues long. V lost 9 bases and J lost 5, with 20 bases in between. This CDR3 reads CASLSRGGRNEQYF. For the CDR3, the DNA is TGTGCCAGTCTATCCCGGGGTGGAAGGAACGAGCAGTACTTC.

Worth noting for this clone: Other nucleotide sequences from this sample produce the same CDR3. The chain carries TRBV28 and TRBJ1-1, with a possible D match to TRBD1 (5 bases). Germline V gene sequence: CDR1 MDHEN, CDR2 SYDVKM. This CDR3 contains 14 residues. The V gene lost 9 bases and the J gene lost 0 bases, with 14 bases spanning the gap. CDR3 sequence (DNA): TGTGCCAGTAAAGGGCGGGGCATGAACACTGAAGCTTTCTTT. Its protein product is CASKGRGMNTEAFF.

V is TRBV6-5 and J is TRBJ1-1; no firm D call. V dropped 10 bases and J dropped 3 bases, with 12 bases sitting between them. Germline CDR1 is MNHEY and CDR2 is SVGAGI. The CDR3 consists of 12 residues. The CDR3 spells CAIRSGDTEAFF. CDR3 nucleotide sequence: TGTGCCATCCGTTCCGGGGACACTGAAGCTTTCTTT.

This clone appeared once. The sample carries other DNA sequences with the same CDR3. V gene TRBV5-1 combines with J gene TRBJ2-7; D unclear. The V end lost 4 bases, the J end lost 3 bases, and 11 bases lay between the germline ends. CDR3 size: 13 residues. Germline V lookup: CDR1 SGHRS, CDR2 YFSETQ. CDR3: CASSTPSGYEQYF. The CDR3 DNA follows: TGCGCCAGCAGCACACCGTCGGGCTACGAGCAGTACTTC.

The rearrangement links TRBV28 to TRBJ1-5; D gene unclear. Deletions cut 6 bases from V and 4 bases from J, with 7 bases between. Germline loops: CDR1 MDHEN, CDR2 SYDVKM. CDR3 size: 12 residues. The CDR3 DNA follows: TGTGCCAGCAGAATACGGAATCAGCCCCAGCATTTT. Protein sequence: CASRIRNQPQHF.

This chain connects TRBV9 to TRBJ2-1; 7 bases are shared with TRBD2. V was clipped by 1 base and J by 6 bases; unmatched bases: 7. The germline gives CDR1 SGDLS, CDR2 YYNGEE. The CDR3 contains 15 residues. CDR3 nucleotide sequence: TGTGCCAGCAGCGTAACCGGGACTAATCTCAATGAGCAGTTCTTC. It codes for CASSVTGTNLNEQFF.

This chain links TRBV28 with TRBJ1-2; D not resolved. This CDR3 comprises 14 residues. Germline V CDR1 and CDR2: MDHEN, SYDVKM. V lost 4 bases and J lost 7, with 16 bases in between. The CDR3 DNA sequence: TGTGCCAGCAGTTCCCGGGTCCGGGTTTTTGGCTACACCTTC. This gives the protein CASSSRVRVFGYTF.

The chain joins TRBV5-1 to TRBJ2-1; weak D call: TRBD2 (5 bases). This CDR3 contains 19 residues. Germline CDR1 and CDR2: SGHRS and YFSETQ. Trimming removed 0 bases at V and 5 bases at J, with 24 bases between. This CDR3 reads CASSLVRFRENYSNNEQFF. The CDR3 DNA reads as TGCGCCAGCAGCTTGGTAAGGTTTCGGGAAAACTACAGCAACAATGAGCAGTTCTTC.

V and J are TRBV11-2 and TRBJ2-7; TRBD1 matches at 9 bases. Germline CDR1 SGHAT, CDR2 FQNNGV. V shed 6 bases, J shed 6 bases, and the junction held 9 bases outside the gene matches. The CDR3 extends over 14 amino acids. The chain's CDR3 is CASSSTGGSGEQYF. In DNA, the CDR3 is TGTGCCAGCAGTTCTACAGGGGGCTCAGGCGAGCAGTACTTC.

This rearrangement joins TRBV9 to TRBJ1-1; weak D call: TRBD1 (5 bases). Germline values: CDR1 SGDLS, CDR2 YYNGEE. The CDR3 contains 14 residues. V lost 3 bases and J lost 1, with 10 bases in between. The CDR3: CASSADGTNTEAFF. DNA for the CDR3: TGTGCCAGCAGCGCCGACGGGACGAACACTGAAGCTTTCTTT. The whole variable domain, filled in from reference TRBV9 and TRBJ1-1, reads DSGVTQTPKHLITATGQRVTLRCSPRSGDLSVYWYQQSLDQGLQFLIQYYNGEERAKGNILERFSAQQFPDLHSELNLSSLELGDSALYFCASSADGTNTEAFFGQGTRLTVV.

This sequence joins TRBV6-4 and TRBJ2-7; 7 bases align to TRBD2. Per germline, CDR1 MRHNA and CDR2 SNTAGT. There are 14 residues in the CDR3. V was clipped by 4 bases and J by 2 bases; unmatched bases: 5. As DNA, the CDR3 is TGTGCCAGCAGTGGTCTAGCGGTACCCTACGAGCAGTACTTC. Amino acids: CASSGLAVPYEQYF.

The CDR3 DNA reads TGCGCCAGCAGTGAGTCGAAGACAGGGGAATACACCGGGGAGCTGTTTTTT. Its protein product is CASSESKTGEYTGELFF. This sequence joins TRBV10-1 and TRBJ2-2; 8 bases fit TRBD1. V lost 0 bases, J lost 3 bases, and 6 bases stayed unmatched. Germline assignment: CDR1 WNHNN and CDR2 SYGVQD (reference sequence). The CDR3 consists of 17 residues.

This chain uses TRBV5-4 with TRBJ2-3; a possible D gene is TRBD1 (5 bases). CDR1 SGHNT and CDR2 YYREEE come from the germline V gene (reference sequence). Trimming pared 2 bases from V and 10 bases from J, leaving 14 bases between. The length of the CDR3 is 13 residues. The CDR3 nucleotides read TGTGCCAGCAGCTTCCACTTCGACAGTGCGCAGTATTTT. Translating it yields CASSFHFDSAQYF.

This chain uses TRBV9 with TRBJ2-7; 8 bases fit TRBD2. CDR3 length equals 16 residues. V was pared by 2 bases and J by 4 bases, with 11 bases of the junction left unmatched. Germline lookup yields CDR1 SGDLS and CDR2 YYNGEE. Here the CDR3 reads CASSVQAGDPSYEQYF. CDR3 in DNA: TGTGCCAGCAGCGTGCAAGCGGGAGATCCCTCATACGAGCAGTACTTC.

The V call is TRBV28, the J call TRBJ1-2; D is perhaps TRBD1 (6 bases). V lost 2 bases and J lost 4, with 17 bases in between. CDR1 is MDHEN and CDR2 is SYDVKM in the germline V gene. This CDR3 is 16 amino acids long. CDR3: CASSLVVVSQGYGYTF. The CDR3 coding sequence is TGTGCCAGCAGTTTAGTTGTGGTGTCACAGGGCTATGGCTACACCTTC.